A selection of T cell receptor beta chains follows, all from one sample in a study of radiotherapy plus CTLA-4 blockade in lung cancer. Measured with immunoSEQ multiplex PCR; TCRdb has only the in-frame clones, and not every one. The sample has some 78,000 clones; approximately 86% are singletons. The sequences come from peripheral blood, collected from a patient treated with radiotherapy plus ipilimumab. These receptors were taken from a human donor with non-small cell lung cancer who had stable disease on radiotherapy plus ipilimumab. CDR3s include the opening cysteine and the closing phenylalanine or tryptophan. A D gene is named only where the DNA matches it firmly. Where a row states a size, it is once, few, many or the class of an expanded clone; other rows omit it.

TRBJ2-7	-	-	13	TRBV7-8	CASSYTTGSEQYF	TGTGCCAGCAGCTACACAACAGGCAGCGAGCAGTACTTC
TRBJ2-7	once	-	11	TRBV30	CAWSSQYEQYF	TGTGCCTGGAGTTCCCAGTACGAGCAGTACTTC
TRBJ2-7	-	-	11	TRBV6-5	CASSYKEVQYF	TGTGCCAGCAGTTACAAAGAGGTCCAGTACTTC
TRBJ2-7	-	-	13	TRBV5-1	CASMDPISYEQYF	TGCGCCAGCATGGACCCGATATCCTACGAGCAGTACTTC
TRBJ1-4	-	-	16	TRBV7-8	CASSLSVGVANEKLFF	TGTGCCAGCAGCCTCAGCGTTGGGGTTGCTAATGAAAAACTGTTTTTT
TRBJ2-7	-	TRBD2	18	TRBV5-1	CASSLEVAKRGGDYEQYF	TGCGCCAGCAGCTTGGAGGTGGCAAAGCGGGGGGGCGACTACGAGCAGTACTTC
TRBJ2-2	-	TRBD2	16	TRBV6-6	CASSGSGTRGTGELFF	TGTGCCAGCAGTGGCTCCGGGACTAGGGGCACCGGGGAGCTGTTTTTT
TRBJ1-1	once	-	15	TRBV5-4	CASSLGRQLNTEAFF	TGTGCCAGCAGCTTGGGTCGACAGCTGAACACTGAAGCTTTCTTT
TRBJ2-3	-	-	13	TRBV5-4	CASMQALTDTQYF	TGTGCCAGCATGCAGGCCCTCACAGATACGCAGTATTTT
TRBJ2-7	-	-	12	TRBV7-3	CASSAGLYEQYF	TGTGCCAGCAGCGCCGGCCTGTACGAGCAGTACTTC
TRBJ2-2	-	-	15	TRBV28	CASSLGAANTGELFF	TGTGCCAGCAGTTTGGGGGCAGCGAACACCGGGGAGCTGTTTTTT
TRBJ1-6	-	TRBD1	14	TRBV10-1	CASSERQGTSPLHF	TGCGCCAGCAGTGAAAGACAGGGCACATCACCCCTCCACTTT
TRBJ1-4	-	-	14	TRBV27	CASSLSGTNEKLFF	TGTGCCAGCAGTTTATCTGGGACAAATGAAAAACTGTTTTTT
TRBJ2-5	-	-	14	TRBV2	CASRARATQETQYF	TGTGCCAGCAGGGCTAGGGCAACCCAAGAGACCCAGTACTTC
TRBJ2-1	-	-	19	TRBV7-8	CASSPRKNGLALGDNEQFF	TGTGCCAGCAGCCCGCGGAAGAATGGTTTGGCGCTGGGGGACAATGAGCAGTTCTTC
TRBJ1-3	-	-	15	TRBV28	CASRPATVGGNTIYF	TGTGCCAGCAGGCCAGCGACCGTCGGCGGAAACACCATATATTTT
TRBJ1-1	-	-	15	TRBV5-1	CASSDGIGRTREAFF	TGCGCCAGCAGCGACGGGATCGGAAGGACCCGTGAAGCTTTCTTT
TRBJ2-3	-	TRBD1	16	TRBV2	CASSHSGTGVTDTQYF	TGTGCCAGCAGTCATTCCGGGACAGGGGTTACAGATACGCAGTATTTT
TRBJ2-7	-	TRBD1	16	TRBV18	CASSPVPGQGRNEQYF	TGTGCCAGCTCACCGGTTCCGGGACAGGGCAGAAACGAGCAGTACTTC
TRBJ2-3	-	TRBD2	19	TRBV13	CASSLLAGGPLEYPDTQYF	TGTGCCAGCAGCCTACTAGCGGGGGGGCCCCTCGAATACCCAGATACGCAGTATTTT
TRBJ1-6	-	-	14	TRBV18	CASSRDSYNSPLHF	TGTGCCAGCTCACGCGACTCCTATAATTCACCCCTCCACTTT
TRBJ1-2	-	-	15	TRBV28	CASKAGTGRLEGYTF	TGTGCCAGCAAGGCCGGAACGGGACGTCTGGAGGGCTACACCTTC
TRBJ2-6	-	-	16	TRBV30	CAWRSYAPSGANVLTF	TGTGCCTGGAGGTCTTACGCCCCCTCTGGGGCCAACGTCCTGACTTTC
TRBJ2-2	-	-	14	TRBV5-1	CASSSGQPTGELFF	TGCGCCAGCAGCTCCGGACAGCCCACCGGGGAGCTGTTTTTT
TRBJ1-2	-	TRBD1	15	TRBV14	CASSQGSGGYYGYTF	TGTGCCAGCAGCCAAGGTTCAGGGGGATACTATGGCTACACCTTC
TRBJ1-2	-	-	13	TRBV30	CAWSISRQAGYTF	TGTGCCTGGAGTATCTCCCGACAGGCGGGCTACACCTTC
TRBJ2-1	-	-	15	TRBV2	CASRGAIGPDNEQFF	TGTGCCAGCAGGGGAGCGATAGGACCCGACAATGAGCAGTTCTTC
TRBJ1-5	-	-	14	TRBV6-1	CASSEAGGDQPQHF	TGTGCCAGCAGTGAAGCTGGAGGAGATCAGCCCCAGCATTTT
TRBJ1-3	-	TRBD1	14	TRBV7-9	CASSLKGQPNTIYF	TGTGCCAGCAGCTTAAAGGGACAGCCGAACACCATATATTTT
TRBJ2-2	-	-	16	TRBV7-7	CASSLGGGPFSGELFF	TGTGCCAGCAGCTTAGGAGGGGGGCCGTTCTCCGGGGAGCTGTTTTTT
TRBJ2-3	-	-	14	TRBV7-3	CASSRDVSTDTQYF	TGTGCCAGCAGCCGAGATGTTAGCACAGATACGCAGTATTTT
TRBJ1-1	-	TRBD1	17	TRBV19	CASILTGTGLMNTEAFF	TGTGCCAGTATTCTCACCGGGACAGGGCTTATGAACACTGAAGCTTTCTTT
TRBJ2-7	-	TRBD2	12	TRBV28	CASQASGMEQYF	TGTGCCAGCCAGGCTAGCGGGATGGAGCAGTACTTC
TRBJ2-5	-	-	13	TRBV6-6	CASRIEWVETQYF	TGTGCCAGCAGGATAGAATGGGTGGAGACCCAGTACTTC
TRBJ2-1	-	-	16	TRBV7-2	CASRRGSGGGRNEQFF	TGTGCCAGCAGGAGGGGTTCAGGGGGAGGGCGCAATGAGCAGTTCTTC
TRBJ2-1	-	TRBD1	16	TRBV15	CATSTYTGGKEYEQFF	TGTGCCACCAGCACCTATACAGGGGGCAAGGAGTATGAGCAGTTCTTC
TRBJ1-2	-	TRBD1	15	TRBV9	CASSFRTGESRGYTF	TGTGCCAGCAGCTTCCGGACAGGGGAGTCGCGGGGCTACACCTTC
TRBJ1-5	-	-	13	TRBV15	CATGVETDQPQHF	TGTGCCACCGGGGTGGAGACGGATCAGCCCCAGCATTTT
TRBJ2-3	-	TRBD2	16	TRBV7-6	CASSSPSGRAQDTQYF	TGTGCCAGCAGCTCTCCAAGCGGGAGGGCCCAAGATACGCAGTATTTT
TRBJ1-5	-	-	16	TRBV19	CASTQFGRGGDQPQHF	TGTGCCAGTACCCAGTTTGGCAGGGGCGGTGATCAGCCCCAGCATTTT
TRBJ2-3	-	-	14	TRBV19	CASSMRGFTDTQYF	TGTGCCAGTAGTATGAGGGGATTCACAGATACGCAGTATTTT
TRBJ1-3	-	-	14	TRBV6-6	CASSYGTAGNTIYF	TGTGCCAGCAGTTACGGGACTGCAGGAAACACCATATATTTT